This T cell receptor (beta chain) was documented in a study of blood T cell repertoires in COVID-19. Authors' analysis steps: By means of reference gene primer amplification, nucleated cell counts were estimated. Profiling relied on immunoSEQ multiplex PCR, and the TCRdb table lists in-frame clones only, not all of them. V and J calls and clone size are as listed in that table; D and trimming were resolved from the DNA. The sample holds some 300,000 clones, just under 90% seen once. Study members were between about 18 and 95 years old and lived in 20 to 25 US regions. Donors of Cohort 3 who recovered were those that had two negative PCRs, clearance, or symptom resolution. The trim removed 1 base at V and 4 bases at J, leaving 8 bases unmatched. CDR3 size: 16 residues. The germline V gene encodes CDR1 MGHRA and CDR2 YSYEKL.

The genes are TRBV4-1 and TRBJ2-7; 9 nucleotides agree with TRBD1. The source of this sequence is a woman aged 25 to 39 who had recovered from COVID-19. Sequencing input: PBMCs or T cells enriched from blood (not recorded which). CDR3 region: CASSQVPGTGIYEQYF. Here the CDR3 DNA reads TGCGCCAGCAGCCAAGTCCCTGGGACAGGGATATACGAGCAGTACTTC.